This T cell receptor (beta chain) came from a study of T cells after yellow fever vaccination. The wider study: Researchers used SMART-Seq v4 Ultra Low Input to prepare fractions that had low cell numbers. Study-wide findings and caveats: The study re-detected most primary-vaccination clones after the booster (about 95% CD4, 85% to 90% CD8). The secondary T-cell response peaked on day 5, not day 15, but was weaker.

This CDR3 contains 16 residues. The germline V gene has CDR1 LGHDT and CDR2 YNNKEL (reference sequence). J gave up 2 bases and V 1 base, and 5 bases lay outside the gene matches. TCR cDNA, made by 5'RACE template switching, carried an added universal primer site and UMIs. In TCRdb, the 5' RACE reads were re-called with MiXCR into one record per CDR3 protein. Of about 74,000 distinct CDR3 sequences in the sample, about 6.6% were seen once. This clonotype is judged medium-sized. Its matching antigen is unknown. The rearrangement uses TRBV3-1 and TRBJ2-5; the match to TRBD2 covers 9 bases. The specimen comprised CD8+ T cells sorted from PBMCs, sampled about 5 days after the first yellow fever vaccination. The receptor's source is a man aged 18 to 30 who received the YFV17D yellow fever vaccine. CDR3 DNA: TGTGCCAGCAGCCAAGTCCTAGCGGGGTTGCAAGAGACCCAGTACTTC. Its protein product is CASSQVLAGLQETQYF.